The 11 T cell receptor beta chains below were found in one sample sequenced in a study of T cell responses to AZD1222 COVID-19 vaccine. Repertoires were generated with immunoSEQ multiplex PCR, while TCRdb's copy carries only in-frame clones and drops some. The repertoire includes approximately 120,000 clones, more than 80% of them detected once, and approximately 4.4% sits in the top ten. The sample in question was peripheral blood, obtained 28 days after the second AZD1222 dose. The receptors were gathered from an adult who received the AZD1222 COVID-19 vaccine.

CDR3 in DNA: TGTGCCAGCAGCTTAGGCCGGGGCTCTGGAAACACCATATATTTT. Translation: CASSLGRGSGNTIYF. The rearrangement links TRBV7-2 to TRBJ1-3, with no clear D. The CDR3 length is 15 residues. Trimming pared 1 base from V and 0 bases from J, leaving 7 bases between. Germline V gene data show CDR1 as SGHTA and CDR2 as FQGNSA.

A remark on this clone: Germline and junction disagree at one end, which may indicate a read error. The chain recombines TRBV5-4 with TRBJ1-1, with 7 bases that match TRBD1. The CDR3 totals 13 residues. Germline V gives CDR1 SGHNT, CDR2 YYREEE (reference sequence). CDR3 DNA: TGTGCCAGCAGCCCGGGACAGCTCAGTACTGGTCTCTTT. As protein: CASSPGQLSTGLF.

V is TRBV6-5 and J is TRBJ1-6; 10 nucleotides line up with TRBD1. This CDR3 is 15 amino acids long. The V segment lost 2 bases and the J segment 9 bases; nucleotides outside the gene matches: 4. Germline CDR1 reads MNHEY; CDR2 reads SVGAGI. The CDR3 here is CASSYEGQGLSPLHF. The CDR3 bases are TGTGCCAGCAGTTACGAGGGACAGGGGCTTTCACCCCTCCACTTT.

The rearrangement joins TRBV10-3 to TRBJ2-5; the D gene is possibly TRBD1 (6 bases). The CDR3 extends over 11 amino acids. Germline loops: CDR1 ENHRY, CDR2 SYGVKD. Trimming removed 10 bases from V and 5 bases from J, with 11 bases in between. The CDR3: CASRQAETQYF. The CDR3 bases are TGTGCCAGCAGACAGGCCGAGACCCAGTACTTC.

The J gene is TRBJ2-3, the V gene TRBV3-1 (or the pseudogene TRBV3-2), with D perhaps TRBD2 (5 bases). The CDR3 has 14 amino acids. Germline V CDR1 and CDR2: LGHDT, YNNKEL (reference sequence). The germline V and J ends were trimmed by 4 bases and 3 bases, with 11 bases remaining between them. The CDR3 region has the DNA TGTGCCAGCAGCCCACCGGACTTTACAGATACGCAGTATTTT. Translation gives CASSPPDFTDTQYF.

V usage is TRBV5-1 and J usage is TRBJ1-2, with D uncertain. Germline lookup yields CDR1 SGHRS and CDR2 YFSETQ. Trimming stripped 0 bases from V and 6 bases from J, with 15 bases between. This CDR3 is built from 15 residues. CDR3 in amino acids: CASSLVPILVDGYTF. The DNA for the CDR3 is TGCGCCAGCAGCTTGGTGCCAATCTTGGTGGATGGCTACACCTTC.

This clone was seen a handful of times. The J gene is TRBJ1-1, the V gene TRBV7-9; 9 bases map to TRBD1. V shed 6 bases and J 3 bases; nucleotides not matched to a gene: 5. The length of the CDR3 is 14 residues. Germline V gene data show CDR1 as SEHNR and CDR2 as FQNEAQ (reference sequence). In DNA, the CDR3 is TGTGCCAGCAGACCTACAGGGGGCCACACTGAAGCTTTCTTT. This translates into CASRPTGGHTEAFF. The full variable domain, rest sourced from reference TRBV7-9 and TRBJ1-1, is DTGVSQNPRHKITKRGQNVTFRCDPISEHNRLYWYRQTLGQGPEFLTYFQNEAQLEKSRLLSDRFSAERPKGSFSTLEIQRTEQGDSAMYLCASRPTGGHTEAFFGQGTRLTVV.

This clone was counted a single time. The genes are TRBV5-1 and TRBJ1-2; no firm D call. Germline V gene sequence: CDR1 SGHRS, CDR2 YFSETQ. This CDR3 comprises 13 residues. Trimming left V 0 bases short and J 2 bases short, with 5 bases between. The CDR3 region has the DNA TGCGCCAGCAGCTTGGCAGAAAACTATGGCTACACCTTC. Amino acid sequence: CASSLAENYGYTF.

This chain links TRBV5-5 with TRBJ1-5; no clear D. The CDR3 runs 17 residues. Germline V lookup: CDR1 SGHKS, CDR2 YYEKEE (reference sequence). Deletions cut 2 bases from V and 0 bases from J, with 15 bases between. CDR3 in amino acids: CASSLTPGRYSNQPQHF. The CDR3 nucleotides read TGTGCCAGCAGCTTAACCCCCGGGCGGTATAGCAATCAGCCCCAGCATTTT.

This chain links TRBV28 with TRBJ2-2, with no clear D. CDR1 and CDR2 (germline): MDHEN, SYDVKM. V lost 7 bases and J 7 bases, leaving 19 bases between the germline ends. The CDR3 totals 15 residues. CDR3 amino acids: CASTRVGIVIGELFF. CDR3 DNA sequence: TGTGCCAGCACCCGAGTGGGAATAGTGATCGGGGAGCTGTTTTTT.

The DNA of the CDR3 is TGTGCCAGCAGCTTCACAGGGGACCAGCCCCAGCATTTT. Translated: CASSFTGDQPQHF. V gene TRBV7-3 combines with J gene TRBJ1-5; TRBD1 agrees at 7 bases. The V and J ends lost 3 bases and 7 bases, in that order; junction bases with no gene match: 3. Germline assignment: CDR1 SGHTA and CDR2 FQGTGA. The CDR3 loop spans 13 amino acids.